This note documents a single TCR beta chain sequence. This sample is part of a study of Ad26.COV2.S vaccination and SARS-CoV-2 variants. Clones were sequenced by immunoSEQ multiplex PCR, and TCRdb holds only the in-frame ones, with some missing. The sample lists 410,000 or so clones, about nine tenths seen once, with under 2% in the top ten. Treatment reported: around 19 received Ad26.COV2.S at low or high dose, single or two shots; about 5 received placebo; per-sample allocation not given. The samples were gathered on day 63 after the first injection of vaccine or placebo. There are 15 residues in the CDR3. Germline values: CDR1 SNHLY, CDR2 FYNNEI. Trimming pared 6 bases from V and 1 base from J, leaving 13 bases between.

The sample in question was peripheral blood, obtained in a trial of Ad26.COV2.S vaccine versus placebo. V and J are TRBV2 and TRBJ1-5; no reliable D call. The source is a person aged 18-65 years who received the Ad26.COV2.S COVID-19 vaccine or a placebo. In DNA, the CDR3 is TGTGCCAGCAGCCTTCTGGGCAGGAGCAATCAGCCCCAGCATTTT. Protein: CASSLLGRSNQPQHF.